Shown below are 22 T cell receptor beta chains from a single sample sequenced in a study of blood T cell repertoires in COVID-19. TCRdb's table, derived via immunoSEQ multiplex PCR, lists solely in-frame clones and lacks some. The sample records about 58,000 clones, under 80% being singletons. Input material: peripheral blood. The source of these receptors is a human donor in a cohort sampled during active COVID-19.

The chain carries TRBV7-9 and TRBJ1-2, with D possibly being TRBD1 (5 bases). This CDR3 is built from 13 residues. CDR1 and CDR2 from the germline V gene are SEHNR and FQNEAQ (reference sequence). V was cut by 5 bases and J by 7 bases, with 14 bases left in between. The CDR3 DNA follows: TGTGCCAGCAGCCTCGGGTCGGGGGTTGGCTACACCTTC. Translation: CASSLGSGVGYTF. Supplemented by reference TRBV7-9 and TRBJ1-2, the full variable domain reads DTGVSQNPRHKITKRGQNVTFRCDPISEHNRLYWYRQTLGQGPEFLTYFQNEAQLEKSRLLSDRFSAERPKGSFSTLEIQRTEQGDSAMYLCASSLGSGVGYTFGSGTRLTVV.

The chain carries TRBV12-5 and TRBJ2-5, with 10 bases matching TRBD1. The V gene's germline CDR1 is LGHNT and CDR2 FRNRAP. The CDR3 has 14 amino acids. Germline trimming cut 6 bases from V and 7 bases from J; bases unmatched to any gene: 8. The CDR3 loop is CASGPDRGLGTQYF. The CDR3 nucleotides are TGTGCTAGTGGCCCCGACAGGGGGCTTGGGACCCAGTACTTC.

The CDR3 region has the DNA TGTGCCAGCAGCTCTCCCGGGACAGGGGTTGTAACTGAAGCTTTCTTT. It encodes CASSSPGTGVVTEAFF. The chain has TRBV11-2 and TRBJ1-1, with TRBD1 matching over 10 bases. This CDR3 contains 16 residues. The germline V gene has CDR1 SGHAT and CDR2 FQNNGV. V gave up 4 bases and J gave up 5 bases; unmatched junction bases: 10.

This clone appeared a few times. This chain connects TRBV12-3 or TRBV12-4 to TRBJ2-7, with no clear D. Trimming took 6 bases from V and 3 from J, leaving 3 bases between them. The CDR3 totals 10 residues. The DNA of the CDR3 is TGTGCCAGCAGCCTCTACGAGCAGTACTTC. Translated: CASSLYEQYF.

This clone was detected a few times. This sequence joins TRBV11-2 and TRBJ1-4; 7 bases are a match to TRBD1. The V gene's germline CDR1 is SGHAT and CDR2 FQNNGV. With 4 bases clipped from V and 1 base from J, the junction kept 9 bases outside the gene matches. CDR3 length equals 17 residues. CDR3 protein: CASSSPKRQGTNEKLFF. The CDR3 DNA sequence: TGTGCCAGCAGCTCGCCAAAAAGACAGGGAACTAATGAAAAACTGTTTTTT.

This clone was seen more than once but under ten times. The rearrangement links TRBV5-6 to TRBJ1-4; D remains unclear. CDR1 and CDR2 from the germline V gene are SGHDT and YYEEEE. The CDR3 is 13 residues long. Trimming took 0 bases from V and 6 from J, leaving 6 bases between them. CDR3 loop: CASSLEEDEKLFF. The CDR3 bases are TGTGCCAGCAGCTTGGAGGAGGATGAAAAACTGTTTTTT. The full variable domain, in which reference TRBV5-6 and TRBJ1-4 provide the parts outside the CDR3, is DAGVTQSPTHLIKTRGQQVTLRCSPKSGHDTVSWYQQALGQGPQFIFQYYEEEERQRGNFPDRFSGHQFPNYSSELNVNALLLGDSALYLCASSLEEDEKLFFGSGTQLSVL.

This chain uses TRBV5-6 with TRBJ1-2; 7 nucleotides line up with TRBD1. Trimming removed 5 bases from V and 4 bases from J; junction bases left unmatched: 5. Germline CDR1 SGHDT, CDR2 YYEEEE. This CDR3 has 13 residues. The CDR3 region is CASRNRGPYGYTF. The CDR3 region has the DNA TGTGCCAGCAGAAACAGGGGCCCCTATGGCTACACCTTC.

The V gene is TRBV7-2, the J gene TRBJ1-2; D might be TRBD1 (6 bases). This CDR3 is built from 16 residues. Germline CDR1 SGHTA, CDR2 FQGNSA. The germline V and J ends were trimmed by 1 base and 2 bases, with 14 bases remaining between them. In nucleotides, the CDR3 is TGTGCCAGCAGCTTAGTCTGGGGGCGAGGGAACTATGGCTACACCTTC. It encodes CASSLVWGRGNYGYTF.

This clone was seen at least ten times. Other DNA sequences of this sample code for an identical CDR3. V and J are TRBV27 and TRBJ1-5; D gene ambiguous. The V end was cut by 3 bases, the J end by 0 bases, with 6 bases between. The CDR3 sequence is 14 residues long. The germline gives CDR1 MNHEY, CDR2 SMNVEV (reference sequence). CDR3 loop: CASSFSDSNQPQHF. The CDR3 DNA reads as TGTGCCAGCAGTTTTTCAGATAGCAATCAGCCCCAGCATTTT.

The chain joins TRBV29-1 to TRBJ1-1; weak D call: TRBD1 (5 bases). V was pared by 4 bases and J by 4 bases, with 13 bases between. CDR1 and CDR2 from the germline V gene are SQVTM and ANQGSEA. The CDR3 has 13 amino acids. The chain's CDR3 is CSVVSGPGTEAFF. The CDR3 bases are TGCAGCGTTGTATCAGGGCCTGGCACTGAAGCTTTCTTT. Filled out from reference TRBV29-1 and TRBJ1-1, the complete variable domain reads SAVISQKPSRDICQRGTSLTIQCQVDSQVTMMFWYRQQPGQSLTLIATANQGSEATYESGFVIDKFPISRPNLTFSTLTVSNMSPEDSSIYLCSVVSGPGTEAFFGQGTRLTVV.

The CDR3 is CASTAVYNSPLHF. CDR3 coding DNA: TGTGCCAGTACAGCTGTTTATAATTCACCCCTCCACTTT. The V gene is TRBV27, the J gene TRBJ1-6; D gene unclear. Germline V lookup: CDR1 MNHEY, CDR2 SMNVEV (reference sequence). This CDR3 has 13 amino acids. V lost 9 bases to trimming and J lost 4 bases, with 10 bases between them.

The rearrangement links TRBV19 to TRBJ2-6, with TRBD1 matching 7 bases. Looked up from germline, CDR1 is LNHDA and CDR2 is SQIVND (reference sequence). There are 17 residues in the CDR3. The junction had 12 bases not matched to a gene; V was cut back by 10 bases and J by 0 bases. The CDR3 region has the DNA TGTGCCACCTCACCCGGGACAGCCCACTCTGGGGCCAACGTCCTGACTTTC. Translating gives CATSPGTAHSGANVLTF.

J is TRBJ2-7 and V is TRBV9; 9 nucleotides agree with TRBD2. The CDR3 is made up of 15 amino acids. CDR1 is SGDLS and CDR2 is YYNGEE in the germline V gene. With V trimmed by 0 bases and J by 2 bases, 3 bases remained unmatched. This chain's CDR3 is CASSVGLAGTYEQYF. The CDR3 region has the DNA TGTGCCAGCAGCGTAGGCCTAGCGGGGACCTACGAGCAGTACTTC. Filled out from reference TRBV9 and TRBJ2-7, the complete variable domain reads DSGVTQTPKHLITATGQRVTLRCSPRSGDLSVYWYQQSLDQGLQFLIQYYNGEERAKGNILERFSAQQFPDLHSELNLSSLELGDSALYFCASSVGLAGTYEQYFGPGTRLTVT.

This chain uses TRBV2 with TRBJ1-4; the D gene is possibly TRBD1 (6 bases). The CDR3 has 16 residues. CDR1 and CDR2 (germline): SNHLY, FYNNEI. Trimming stripped 4 bases from V and 0 bases from J, with 12 bases between. This CDR3 is CASSGTEYATNEKLFF. The CDR3 region has the DNA TGTGCCAGCAGTGGGACAGAATACGCAACTAATGAAAAACTGTTTTTT.

This clone has a single count. The V gene is TRBV6-5, the J gene TRBJ1-2, with a possible D match to TRBD1 (5 bases). Germline assignment: CDR1 MNHEY and CDR2 SVGAGI. The CDR3 contains 15 residues. Trimming took off 4 bases at V and 2 bases at J, with 14 bases between the two ends. CDR3 nucleotides: TGTGCCAGCAGTTGGAAGGCAGGGTGGAACTATGGCTACACCTTC. This sequence encodes CASSWKAGWNYGYTF.

This clone was picked up a small number of times. The CDR3 nucleotides read TGTGCCAGCTCACCAGAGCCCTGGACACATACCGACTACGAGCAGTACTTC. Its translation: CASSPEPWTHTDYEQYF. The V gene is TRBV18, the J gene TRBJ2-7, with D tentatively TRBD1 (5 bases). The CDR3 is made up of 17 amino acids. The V gene's germline CDR1 is KGHSH and CDR2 LQKENI. V gave up 2 bases and J gave up 3 bases, with 20 bases separating them.

The gene calls are TRBV4-1 and TRBJ2-7; 8 bases line up with TRBD1. Germline trimming cut 0 bases from V and 6 bases from J; bases unmatched to any gene: 7. Per germline, CDR1 MGHRA and CDR2 YSYEKL. The CDR3 totals 15 residues. The CDR3 loop reads CASSQDWTGTAEQYF. In DNA form, the CDR3 reads TGCGCCAGCAGCCAAGACTGGACAGGGACGGCCGAGCAGTACTTC.

The chain links TRBV28 to TRBJ1-1, with D unresolved. There are 13 residues in the CDR3. The V end lost 2 bases, the J end lost 4 bases, and 8 bases lay between the germline ends. From germline, CDR1 is MDHEN and CDR2 SYDVKM. CDR3 sequence (DNA): TGTGCCAGCAGTTTAGGAGGGAGCACTGAAGCTTTCTTT. Residues: CASSLGGSTEAFF.

The genes are TRBV29-1 and TRBJ1-2; TRBD1 might be the D (5 bases). Germline CDR1 and CDR2: SQVTM and ANQGSEA. The length of the CDR3 is 11 residues. Trimming took 6 bases from V and 2 from J, leaving 7 bases between them. Here the CDR3 DNA reads TGCAGCGTCAACAGGAACTATGGCTACACCTTC. It encodes CSVNRNYGYTF.

The chain has TRBV9 and TRBJ2-1, with 8 positions matching TRBD2. The CDR3 spans 15 residues. Germline V gene data show CDR1 as SGDLS and CDR2 as YYNGEE. The V and J ends lost 3 bases and 8 bases, in that order; junction bases with no gene match: 10. The CDR3 nucleotides are TGTGCCAGCAGCGAACCGGGACTAGGTTACGATGAGCAGTTCTTC. Amino acid sequence: CASSEPGLGYDEQFF.

The chain recombines TRBV25-1 with TRBJ2-1; D might be TRBD2 (6 bases). The CDR3 runs 16 residues. With 9 bases removed from V and 2 bases from J, the gap between germline ends came to 20 bases. CDR1 is MGHDK, CDR2 SYGVNS, per germline. The CDR3 DNA is TGTGCCAGGATCCCCCCCTTTTGCGGGACCTACAATGAGCAGTTCTTC. Translating it yields CARIPPFCGTYNEQFF. Full variable domain (outside the CDR3, taken from reference TRBV25-1 and TRBJ2-1): EADIYQTPRYLVIGTGKKITLECSQTMGHDKMYWYQQDPGMELHLIHYSYGVNSTEKGDLSSESTVSRIRTEHFPLTLESARPSHTSQYLCARIPPFCGTYNEQFFGPGTRLTVL.

The rearrangement links TRBV3-1 (or the pseudogene TRBV3-2) to TRBJ2-7, with D unclear. V was trimmed by 0 bases and J by 3 bases, leaving 12 bases between them. Per germline, CDR1 LGHDT and CDR2 YNNKEL (reference sequence). This CDR3 is 15 amino acids long. CDR3 sequence: CASSQDLGLIYEQYF. The CDR3 nucleotides are TGTGCCAGCAGCCAAGATCTGGGCCTCATCTACGAGCAGTACTTC.